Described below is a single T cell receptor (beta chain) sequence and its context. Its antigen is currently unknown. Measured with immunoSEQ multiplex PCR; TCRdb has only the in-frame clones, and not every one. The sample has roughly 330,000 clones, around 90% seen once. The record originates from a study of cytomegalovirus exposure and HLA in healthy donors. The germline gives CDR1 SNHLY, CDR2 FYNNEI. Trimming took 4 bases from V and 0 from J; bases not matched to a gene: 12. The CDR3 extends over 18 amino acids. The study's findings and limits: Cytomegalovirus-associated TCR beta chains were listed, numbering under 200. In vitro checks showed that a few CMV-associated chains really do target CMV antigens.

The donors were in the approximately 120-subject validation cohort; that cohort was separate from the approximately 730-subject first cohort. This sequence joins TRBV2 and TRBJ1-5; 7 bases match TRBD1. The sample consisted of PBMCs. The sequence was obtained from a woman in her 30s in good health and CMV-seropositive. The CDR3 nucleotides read TGTGCCAGCAGTGGGGGGGCAGACAGGGCTTATAGCAATCAGCCCCAGCATTTT. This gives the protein CASSGGADRAYSNQPQHF.